This T cell receptor (beta chain) was sequenced for a study of type 1 and type 2 diabetes patients. The PCR template was genomic DNA. Multiplex PCR with 30 forward and 13 reverse primers amplified the TCR beta CDR3. In TCRdb, the multiplex PCR reads were re-called with MiXCR into one record per CDR3 protein. The repertoire holds 270,000 or so distinct CDR3 sequences, with around 47% as singletons. A word on this clonotype: The antigen is not known.

Study-level results: In CD4+ and CD8+ T cells, type 2 diabetes diversity exceeded type 1. Between type 2 diabetes and control samples, V and J usage averaged approximately 0.97 correlation.

No donor had another autoimmune disease or recent infection within four weeks. V was pared by 6 bases and J by 7 bases, with 11 bases of the junction left unmatched. The germline gives CDR1 SNHLY, CDR2 FYNNEI. The CDR3 has 15 amino acids. The chain joins TRBV2 to TRBJ2-7; 11 bases fit TRBD1. The sample consisted of peripheral blood mononuclear cells (PBMCs). This clonotype was obtained from a man between 18 and 29 years old with type 2 diabetes. CDR3 nucleotides: TGTGCCAGCAGGAATCACGGACAGGGGGCACGAGAGCAGTACTTC. It codes for CASRNHGQGAREQYF.